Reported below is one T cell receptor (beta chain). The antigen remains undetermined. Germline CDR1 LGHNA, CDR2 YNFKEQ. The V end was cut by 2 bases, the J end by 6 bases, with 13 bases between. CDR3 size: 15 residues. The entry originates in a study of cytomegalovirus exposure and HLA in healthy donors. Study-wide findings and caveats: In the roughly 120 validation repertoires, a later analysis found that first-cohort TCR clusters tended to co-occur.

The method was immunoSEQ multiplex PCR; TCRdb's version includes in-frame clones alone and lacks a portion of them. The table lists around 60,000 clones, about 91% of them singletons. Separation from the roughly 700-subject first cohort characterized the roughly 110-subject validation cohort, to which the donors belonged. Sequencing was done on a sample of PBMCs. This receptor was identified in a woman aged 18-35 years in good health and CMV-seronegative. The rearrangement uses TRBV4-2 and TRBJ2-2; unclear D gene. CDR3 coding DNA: TGTGCCAGCAGCCAAAGGCTTGGAGACGCCGGGGAGCTGTTTTTT. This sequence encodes CASSQRLGDAGELFF.